These 12 T cell receptor beta chains originate from one sample sequenced in a study of cytomegalovirus exposure and HLA in healthy donors. PCR used 60 Vbeta primers and 13 Jbeta primers. Assay: immunoSEQ multiplex PCR; the TCRdb copy retains only in-frame clones and omits some. This sample's table has 100,000 or so clones. The sequenced sample consisted of PBMCs. These receptors were obtained from a middle-aged man in good health and CMV-seronegative.

This chain uses TRBV9 with TRBJ2-7; tentative D call: TRBD2 (5 bases). V was trimmed by 0 bases and J by 3 bases, leaving 10 bases between them. Germline V gives CDR1 SGDLS, CDR2 YYNGEE. CDR3 length: 14 amino acids. The CDR3 sequence is CASSVASGNYEQYF. The CDR3 DNA reads as TGTGCCAGCAGCGTAGCCAGCGGTAACTACGAGCAGTACTTC.

The chain uses TRBV7-9 and TRBJ2-5; D not resolved. Germline values: CDR1 SEHNR, CDR2 FQNEAQ (reference sequence). CDR3 length equals 11 residues. Trimming cost V 4 bases and J 12 bases, with 12 bases left between them. Here the CDR3 reads CASSSTQSEYF. CDR3 sequence (DNA): TGTGCCAGCAGCTCAACACAATCCGAGTACTTC.

The rearrangement joins TRBV18 to TRBJ1-5; D not resolved. The CDR3 is 14 residues long. V was clipped by 1 base and J by 0 bases, with 4 bases between them. CDR1 and CDR2 (germline): KGHSH, LQKENI. CDR3 DNA sequence: TGTGCCAGCTCACCACGCGATAGCAATCAGCCCCAGCATTTT. It translates to CASSPRDSNQPQHF.

The chain has TRBV14 and TRBJ2-5; maybe TRBD2 (6 bases). CDR1 and CDR2 from the germline V gene are SGHDN and FVKESK. The germline V and J ends were trimmed by 3 bases and 4 bases, with 9 bases remaining between them. The CDR3 contains 13 residues. CDR3 in DNA: TGTGCCAGCAGCCAGGGACTTACAGAGACCCAGTACTTC. Amino acid sequence: CASSQGLTETQYF.

V and J are TRBV4-3 and TRBJ1-5; possibly TRBD1 for D (6 bases). Per the germline V gene, CDR1 is LGHNA and CDR2 is YSLEER. The V gene lost 0 bases and the J gene lost 5 bases, with 11 bases spanning the gap. The CDR3 contains 15 residues. CDR3 sequence (DNA): TGCGCCAGCAGCCAAGATTACAGGGCGGATCAGCCCCAGCATTTT. Translation gives CASSQDYRADQPQHF.

The genes are TRBV5-1 and TRBJ1-2, with 7 nucleotides matching TRBD1. CDR1 SGHRS and CDR2 YFSETQ come from the germline V gene. With V trimmed by 4 bases and J by 8 bases, 11 bases remained unmatched. The CDR3 extends over 14 amino acids. The chain's CDR3 is CASSTGTALGGYTF. In nucleotides, the CDR3 is TGCGCCAGCAGCACCGGGACAGCTCTGGGAGGCTACACCTTC.

The CDR3 sequence: CASSLLASGPVDEQYF. As DNA, the CDR3 is TGTGCCAGCAGCTTGTTGGCGTCAGGCCCTGTCGACGAGCAGTACTTC. The V and J genes are TRBV5-4 and TRBJ2-7; D gene unclear. Trimming took 1 base from V and 5 from J, leaving 19 bases between them. Germline values: CDR1 SGHNT, CDR2 YYREEE (reference sequence). The CDR3 extends over 16 amino acids.

V and J are TRBV6-6 and TRBJ1-1; a possible D gene is TRBD1 (6 bases). Deletions cut 9 bases from V and 7 bases from J, with 12 bases between. This CDR3 comprises 11 residues. CDR1 and CDR2 (germline): MNHNY, SVGAGI (reference sequence). The chain's CDR3 is CASWQGIEAFF. The CDR3 DNA reads as TGTGCCAGTTGGCAGGGGATTGAAGCTTTCTTT.

The chain joins TRBV27 to TRBJ1-1, with D tentatively TRBD1 (5 bases). The CDR3 spans 18 residues. Germline V CDR1 and CDR2: MNHEY, SMNVEV (reference sequence). Trimming cost V 10 bases and J 0 bases, with 27 bases left between them. As DNA, the CDR3 is TGTGCCACCAGACGTGTTGGGGTCGGGGCGGGGATGAACACTGAAGCTTTCTTT. Translation gives CATRRVGVGAGMNTEAFF.

The genes are TRBV9 and TRBJ1-4, with 10 bases fitting TRBD1. This CDR3 is 16 amino acids long. J gave up 7 bases and V 4 bases, and 10 bases lay outside the gene matches. Germline V lookup: CDR1 SGDLS, CDR2 YYNGEE. CDR3 in amino acids: CASSPQTGGVGEKLFF. The CDR3 bases are TGTGCCAGCAGCCCCCAGACAGGGGGCGTTGGTGAAAAACTGTTTTTT. The full variable domain, rest sourced from reference TRBV9 and TRBJ1-4, is DSGVTQTPKHLITATGQRVTLRCSPRSGDLSVYWYQQSLDQGLQFLIQYYNGEERAKGNILERFSAQQFPDLHSELNLSSLELGDSALYFCASSPQTGGVGEKLFFGSGTQLSVL.

The chain couples TRBV5-8 to TRBJ1-6; perhaps TRBD1 as D (5 bases). The length of the CDR3 is 14 residues. Trimming stripped 5 bases from V and 9 bases from J, with 15 bases between. Per germline, CDR1 SGHTS and CDR2 YDEGEE. The CDR3 nucleotides read TGTGCCAGCAGTGGGTGGGGCTCCGGTTCACCCCTCCACTTT. Translating it yields CASSGWGSGSPLHF. Variable domain in full (rest from reference TRBV5-8 and TRBJ1-6): EAGVTQSPTHLIKTRGQQATLRCSPISGHTSVYWYQQALGLGLQFLLWYDEGEERNRGNFPPRFSGRQFPNYSSELNVNALELEDSALYLCASSGWGSGSPLHFGNGTRLTVT.

The chain links TRBV11-1 to TRBJ1-1; D perhaps matches TRBD1 (5 bases). Germline V CDR1 and CDR2: SGHAT, FQDESV (reference sequence). The CDR3 contains 12 residues. The V end lost 4 bases, the J end lost 9 bases, and 12 bases lay between the germline ends. Here the CDR3 reads CASSWGDGQAFF. The CDR3 DNA reads TGTGCCAGCAGCTGGGGGGATGGCCAAGCTTTCTTT.